The 24 T cell receptor beta chains given below trace back to one sample, sequenced in a study of blood T cell repertoires in COVID-19. Data came from immunoSEQ multiplex PCR; TCRdb stores just in-frame clones and leaves some out. The sample gives around 170,000 clones, around 86% of which show up once; 6.5% to 8.5% is in the top ten. The specimen sequenced was peripheral blood. Receptor source: a woman in her 70s with COVID-19, enrolled during active disease.

The table lists this clone with a count of one. The chain employs TRBV28 and TRBJ2-7, with TRBD1 as a possible D gene (6 bases). CDR3 size: 14 residues. Trimming took off 6 bases at V and 4 bases at J, with 16 bases between the two ends. CDR1 and CDR2 (germline): MDHEN, SYDVKM. This chain's CDR3 is CASSLLGQSYEQYF. The CDR3 region has the DNA TGTGCCAGCAGCTTACTCGGACAGTCGTACGAGCAGTACTTC.

The table lists this clone with a few counts. The chain combines TRBV27 with TRBJ2-1, with D uncertain. With 8 bases removed from V and 6 bases from J, the gap between germline ends came to 23 bases. The CDR3 length is 16 residues. Germline V lookup: CDR1 MNHEY, CDR2 SMNVEV (reference sequence). The CDR3 spells CASCPSQAPPINEQFF. CDR3 in DNA: TGTGCCAGCTGCCCGAGCCAGGCTCCCCCAATCAATGAGCAGTTCTTC.

The rearrangement links TRBV19 to TRBJ2-5; D may be TRBD2 (6 bases). Trimming shortened V by 0 bases and J by 7 bases, and 15 bases separated the two germline ends. Germline CDR1 LNHDA, CDR2 SQIVND (reference sequence). The CDR3 loop spans 15 amino acids. The DNA for the CDR3 is TGTGCCAGTAGTATAGATCCGATAACCGGGGGGACCCAGTACTTC. Its protein product is CASSIDPITGGTQYF. Supplemented by reference TRBV19 and TRBJ2-5, the full variable domain reads DGGITQSPKYLFRKEGQNVTLSCEQNLNHDAMYWYRQDPGQGLRLIYYSQIVNDFQKGDIAEGYSVSREKKESFPLTVTSAQKNPTAFYLCASSIDPITGGTQYFGPGTRLLVL.

This clone was seen a single time. This rearrangement joins TRBV18 to TRBJ1-2; tentatively, D is TRBD1 (5 bases). The germline V gene encodes CDR1 KGHSH and CDR2 LQKENI. The CDR3 totals 14 residues. Trimming left V 3 bases short and J 7 bases short, with 15 bases between. CDR3 nucleotides: TGTGCCAGCTCACCGGCCCGGACGGGGGGTGGCTACACCTTC. It is translated as CASSPARTGGGYTF.

In its sample, this clone was seen many times. This sequence joins TRBV11-2 and TRBJ1-2; the D is unclear. This CDR3 is built from 15 residues. The germline V and J ends were trimmed by 0 bases and 2 bases, with 10 bases remaining between them. The V gene's germline CDR1 is SGHAT and CDR2 FQNNGV. The CDR3, as DNA: TGTGCCAGCAGCTTAGATCGGAGAGGGAACTATGGCTACACCTTC. Translation gives CASSLDRRGNYGYTF.

The V and J genes are TRBV25-1 and TRBJ2-5; TRBD1 agrees at 8 bases. Germline CDR1 is MGHDK and CDR2 is SYGVNS. Trimming removed 4 bases from V and 1 base from J; junction bases left unmatched: 5. This CDR3 region has 15 residues. CDR3: CASSAQTGAQETQYF. The CDR3 region has the DNA TGTGCCAGCAGTGCCCAGACAGGGGCCCAAGAGACCCAGTACTTC. The full variable domain, with the rest looked up from reference TRBV25-1 and TRBJ2-5, is EADIYQTPRYLVIGTGKKITLECSQTMGHDKMYWYQQDPGMELHLIHYSYGVNSTEKGDLSSESTVSRIRTEHFPLTLESARPSHTSQYLCASSAQTGAQETQYFGPGTRLLVL.

The chain combines TRBV5-1 with TRBJ2-4; 7 positions match TRBD1. Germline V gene data show CDR1 as SGHRS and CDR2 as YFSETQ. The CDR3 runs to 13 residues. V was clipped by 5 bases and J by 5 bases; unmatched bases: 4. CDR3 nucleotide sequence: TGCGCCAGCAGTGAGGGGGCCCAAAACATTCAGTACTTC. Translating it yields CASSEGAQNIQYF.

J is TRBJ1-5 and V is TRBV2; D unclear. V shed 5 bases and J shed 6 bases, with 11 bases lying between them. The CDR3 has 13 amino acids. CDR1 and CDR2 from the germline V gene are SNHLY and FYNNEI. The chain's CDR3 is CASSSGSPQPQHF. The CDR3 DNA follows: TGTGCCAGCAGTAGTGGGAGTCCTCAGCCCCAGCATTTT.

The chain links TRBV7-2 to TRBJ2-6, with a weak D call TRBD1 (6 bases). V was clipped by 4 bases and J by 4 bases, with 11 bases between them. This CDR3 has 15 amino acids. The germline V gene encodes CDR1 SGHTA and CDR2 FQGNSA. The CDR3 loop is CASSYRVPGANVLTF. DNA for the CDR3: TGTGCCAGCAGCTACAGGGTTCCCGGGGCCAACGTCCTGACTTTC. Full variable domain (missing parts from reference TRBV7-2 and TRBJ2-6): GAGVSQSPSNKVTEKGKDVELRCDPISGHTALYWYRQSLGQGLEFLIYFQGNSAPDKSGLPSDRFSAERTGGSVSTLTIQRTQQEDSAVYLCASSYRVPGANVLTFGAGSRLTVL.

In nucleotides, the CDR3 is TGTGCCAGCAGCCAAGGACTGGGTGGAAACACCATATATTTT. Protein: CASSQGLGGNTIYF. The chain couples TRBV3-1 (or the pseudogene TRBV3-2) to TRBJ1-3, with unresolved D. The CDR3 sequence is 14 residues long. V was shortened by 1 base and J by 3 bases, with 7 bases between the two germline ends. Germline loops: CDR1 LGHDT, CDR2 YNNKEL (reference sequence).

This sequence joins TRBV6-5 and TRBJ2-1; 7 bases agree with TRBD2. J lost 10 bases, V lost 6 bases, and 3 bases had no gene match. Germline V gene data show CDR1 as MNHEY and CDR2 as SVGAGI. The CDR3 totals 11 residues. The CDR3 loop is CASRVAGEQFF. The CDR3 nucleotides read TGTGCCAGCAGGGTAGCGGGCGAGCAGTTCTTC.

This rearrangement joins TRBV4-1 to TRBJ2-7, with TRBD2 identical over 8 bases. CDR1 is MGHRA, CDR2 YSYEKL, per germline. The CDR3 loop spans 16 amino acids. Trimming at V came to 3 bases and at J to 4 bases, leaving 11 bases not matched to a gene. CDR3 amino acids: CASSQLTSVPFYEQYF. The DNA of the CDR3 is TGCGCCAGCAGCCAGTTGACTAGCGTTCCATTTTACGAGCAGTACTTC.

The chain combines TRBV6-6 with TRBJ1-2, with TRBD1 matching over 10 bases. V lost 6 bases, J lost 1 base, and 8 bases stayed unmatched. Germline V gene sequence: CDR1 MNHNY, CDR2 SVGAGI (reference sequence). The CDR3 runs to 16 residues. CDR3 residues: CASSTRTGGVNYGYTF. CDR3 nucleotides: TGTGCCAGCAGCACCAGGACAGGGGGAGTTAACTATGGCTACACCTTC.

The chain is built from TRBV5-1 and TRBJ2-1, with TRBD2 identical over 7 bases. The CDR3 has 15 amino acids. Germline trimming cut 6 bases from V and 4 bases from J; bases unmatched to any gene: 10. Germline V CDR1 and CDR2: SGHRS, YFSETQ. The CDR3 reads CASTLGGTSYNEQFF. DNA for the CDR3: TGCGCCAGCACCCTGGGGGGGACTTCATACAATGAGCAGTTCTTC.

This sequence joins TRBV5-1 and TRBJ1-3, with D unresolved. The CDR3 has 15 amino acids. With 0 bases removed from V and 2 bases from J, the gap between germline ends came to 9 bases. CDR1 is SGHRS, CDR2 YFSETQ, per germline. CDR3 sequence reads: CASSLETQAGNTIYF. For the CDR3, the DNA is TGCGCCAGCAGCTTGGAAACGCAGGCTGGAAACACCATATATTTT.

The V gene is TRBV6-5, the J gene TRBJ2-1; 8 bases fit TRBD2. The CDR3 consists of 14 residues. The germline V gene encodes CDR1 MNHEY and CDR2 SVGAGI. The V gene end was trimmed by 7 bases and the J gene end by 5 bases; junction bases not matched to a gene: 7. Written as DNA, the CDR3 is TGTGCCAGCATCCAAAGCGGGGGCAACAATGAGCAGTTCTTC. Translated: CASIQSGGNNEQFF.

This sequence joins TRBV4-1 and TRBJ2-2, with D uncertain. The V end was cut by 1 base, the J end by 4 bases, with 7 bases between. This CDR3 contains 14 residues. Looked up from germline, CDR1 is MGHRA and CDR2 is YSYEKL. The CDR3 DNA follows: TGCGCCAGCAGCCAAGCTCCGGGCACCGGGGAGCTGTTTTTT. It is translated as CASSQAPGTGELFF.

This clone was picked up one time. The chain uses TRBV5-1 and TRBJ2-2; 8 positions agree with TRBD1. The CDR3 spans 17 residues. Per the germline V gene, CDR1 is SGHRS and CDR2 is YFSETQ. The V segment lost 4 bases and the J segment 1 base; nucleotides outside the gene matches: 9. The CDR3 DNA follows: TGCGCCAGCAGCGCAGCGCCGGGACAGGAGAACACCGGGGAGCTGTTTTTT. This gives the protein CASSAAPGQENTGELFF.

The rearrangement links TRBV28 to TRBJ1-2; no clear D. This CDR3 contains 17 residues. The germline CDR1 and CDR2 sequences are MDHEN and SYDVKM. Trimming took 0 bases from V and 4 from J, leaving 18 bases between them. The CDR3 sequence is CASSLWAPMQRTYGYTF. The CDR3 DNA is TGTGCCAGCAGTTTATGGGCCCCCATGCAGCGGACCTATGGCTACACCTTC.

The chain joins TRBV18 to TRBJ1-1; D is possibly TRBD1 (5 bases). Germline V CDR1 and CDR2: KGHSH, LQKENI. The CDR3 is 14 residues long. Trimming cost V 3 bases and J 7 bases, with 15 bases left between them. CDR3 coding DNA: TGTGCCAGCTCACCCCTGGGAGGGGAAGGTGAAGCTTTCTTT. Translation: CASSPLGGEGEAFF.

The CDR3 loop is CASSTTRGEQYF. The CDR3 region has the DNA TGTGCCAGCAGCACAACCCGGGGCGAGCAGTACTTC. The gene calls are TRBV3-1 (or the pseudogene TRBV3-2) and TRBJ2-7; a weak D match, TRBD2 (5 bases). Germline lookup yields CDR1 LGHDT and CDR2 YNNKEL (reference sequence). The CDR3 consists of 12 residues. The germline V and J ends were trimmed by 5 bases and 6 bases, with 11 bases remaining between them.

This clone was counted between two and nine times. V and J are TRBV10-3 and TRBJ1-2; 7 bases match TRBD1. The CDR3 covers 14 residues. Trimming at V came to 3 bases and at J to 8 bases, leaving 9 bases not matched to a gene. The V gene's germline CDR1 is ENHRY and CDR2 SYGVKD. The CDR3 DNA follows: TGTGCCATCAGTGACCAAGGGGGCGCAAGGGGCTACACCTTC. Protein sequence: CAISDQGGARGYTF.

The V call is TRBV4-2, the J call TRBJ2-7; D gene ambiguous. The CDR3 length is 15 residues. Between the trimmed V and J ends, which lost 0 bases and 0 bases, there was a span of 9 bases. Germline V gene sequence: CDR1 LGHNA, CDR2 YNFKEQ. The DNA for the CDR3 is TGTGCCAGCAGCCAAGATATCGCAGGCTCCTACGAGCAGTACTTC. Translating it yields CASSQDIAGSYEQYF.

This chain joins TRBV7-2 and TRBJ2-1; weak D call: TRBD2 (7 bases). V gave up 4 bases and J gave up 6 bases, with 22 bases separating them. The CDR3 extends over 17 amino acids. Germline-derived CDR1 and CDR2 are SGHTA and FQGNSA. Here the CDR3 DNA reads TGTGCCAGCAGCTACGAGTGGGGGGGCGGTTTTCGCAATGAGCAGTTCTTC. It translates to CASSYEWGGGFRNEQFF.